What follows are 27 T cell receptor beta chains derived from one specimen sequenced in a study of blood T cell repertoires in COVID-19. Produced via immunoSEQ multiplex PCR; TCRdb's table is partial and in-frame only. The sample yields under 250,000 clones, approximately 80% seen once. Source material: PBMCs or T cells enriched from blood (not recorded which). The receptors shown here come from a man aged 30-40 years with acute COVID-19.

This clone has more than one count but fewer than ten. The same CDR3 is also encoded by other DNA sequences in this sample. This chain links TRBV6-4 with TRBJ2-3; 11 nucleotides align to TRBD2. Trimming removed 3 bases from V and 2 bases from J; junction bases left unmatched: 1. Per germline, CDR1 MRHNA and CDR2 SNTAGT. CDR3 size: 15 residues. The CDR3 here is CASSDSGGATDTQYF. CDR3 DNA sequence: TGTGCCAGCAGTGATAGCGGGGGGGCCACAGATACGCAGTATTTT.

The chain combines TRBV2 with TRBJ1-3, with 7 bases matching TRBD1. J lost 9 bases, V lost 7 bases, and 12 bases had no gene match. Per germline, CDR1 SNHLY and CDR2 FYNNEI. CDR3 size: 14 residues. Here the CDR3 reads CASKETGTAVTIYF. CDR3 nucleotide sequence: TGTGCCAGCAAGGAGACAGGGACAGCGGTCACCATATATTTT. The full variable domain, rest sourced from reference TRBV2 and TRBJ1-3, is EPEVTQTPSHQVTQMGQEVILRCVPISNHLYFYWYRQILGQKVEFLVSFYNNEISEKSEIFDDQFSVERPDGSNFTLKIRSTKLEDSAMYFCASKETGTAVTIYFGEGSWLTVV.

The chain is built from TRBV7-2 and TRBJ1-2; TRBD1 matches at 7 bases. The CDR3 length is 15 residues. With V trimmed by 4 bases and J by 3 bases, 8 bases remained unmatched. CDR1 is SGHTA, CDR2 FQGNSA, per germline. This CDR3 is CASSYTPTGYYGYTF. Here the CDR3 DNA reads TGTGCCAGCAGCTACACTCCGACAGGGTACTATGGCTACACCTTC.

This clone appeared many times. The chain has TRBV5-4 and TRBJ1-6; 7 bases agree with TRBD1. Unmatched junction bases numbered 2, after V lost 3 bases and J lost 5 bases. CDR1 and CDR2 (germline): SGHNT, YYREEE (reference sequence). The CDR3 has 14 amino acids. The CDR3 DNA is TGTGCCAGCAGCTCGACAGGGAATAATTCACCCCTCCACTTT. Its protein product is CASSSTGNNSPLHF.

The gene calls are TRBV5-5 and TRBJ2-1; 14 nucleotides align to TRBD2. Germline V gene lookup returns CDR1 SGHKS and CDR2 YYEKEE (reference sequence). V shed 3 bases, J shed 9 bases, and the junction held 2 bases outside the gene matches. The CDR3 spans 14 residues. The CDR3 here is CASSWTSGGSEQFF. The CDR3 DNA sequence: TGTGCCAGCAGCTGGACTAGCGGGGGGTCTGAGCAGTTCTTC.

About this clone itself: The sample holds other DNA sequences that translate to the same CDR3. This chain uses TRBV4-1 with TRBJ1-2, with 7 positions matching TRBD1. V gave up 3 bases and J gave up 3 bases; unmatched junction bases: 4. The CDR3 length is 14 residues. CDR1 and CDR2 from the germline V gene are MGHRA and YSYEKL. CDR3 region: CASSHPQGDYGYTF. As DNA, the CDR3 is TGCGCCAGCAGCCATCCGCAGGGGGACTATGGCTACACCTTC.

V usage is TRBV6-5 and J usage is TRBJ1-2; D is perhaps TRBD1 (6 bases). The CDR3 sequence is 13 residues long. Per the germline V gene, CDR1 is MNHEY and CDR2 is SVGAGI. The ends were cut back, 6 bases at V and 8 bases at J, with 16 bases in the middle. CDR3 protein: CASRGQWIHGYTF. CDR3 in DNA: TGTGCCAGCAGAGGACAGTGGATCCACGGCTACACCTTC.

Only one count was recorded for this clone. V is TRBV5-1 and J is TRBJ2-1; 8 bases agree with TRBD2. Germline CDR1 reads SGHRS; CDR2 reads YFSETQ. This CDR3 is built from 14 residues. Trimming took 0 bases from V and 5 from J; bases not matched to a gene: 1. Written as DNA, the CDR3 is TGCGCCAGCAGCTTGGCCGGGGGGGACAATGAGCAGTTCTTC. Translated: CASSLAGGDNEQFF.

The V gene is TRBV2, the J gene TRBJ1-5; 9 bases are shared with TRBD1. Unmatched junction bases numbered 2, after V lost 7 bases and J lost 1 base. Germline loops: CDR1 SNHLY, CDR2 FYNNEI. The CDR3 runs 14 residues. This CDR3 reads CASNGQGSNQPQHF. The CDR3, as DNA: TGTGCCAGCAACGGACAGGGGAGCAATCAGCCCCAGCATTTT.

The chain couples TRBV7-7 to TRBJ2-1; 11 bases are shared with TRBD1. The CDR3 contains 15 residues. Germline CDR1 SSHAT, CDR2 FNYEAQ (reference sequence). Germline trimming cut 5 bases from V and 3 bases from J; bases unmatched to any gene: 3. The CDR3 protein is CASSQGQGDYNEQFF. The CDR3 DNA reads as TGTGCCAGCAGCCAGGGACAGGGGGACTACAATGAGCAGTTCTTC.

The V gene is TRBV2, the J gene TRBJ2-5; 15 bases line up with TRBD2. V was pared by 3 bases and J by 4 bases, with 9 bases of the junction left unmatched. Germline V gene sequence: CDR1 SNHLY, CDR2 FYNNEI. The CDR3 totals 18 residues. The CDR3 sequence: CASSELGLAGGRGETQYF. The DNA of the CDR3 is TGTGCCAGCAGTGAGTTAGGACTAGCGGGGGGGCGTGGAGAGACCCAGTACTTC.

This chain links TRBV25-1 with TRBJ1-5, with a tentative D call TRBD1 (5 bases). V was shortened by 2 bases and J by 7 bases, with 15 bases between the two germline ends. The CDR3 extends over 15 amino acids. The germline gives CDR1 MGHDK, CDR2 SYGVNS. CDR3 in DNA: TGTGCCAGCAGTGAACTAGGCAGGGCAGCCCAGCCCCAGCATTTT. It encodes CASSELGRAAQPQHF. Combining the CDR3 with reference TRBV25-1 and TRBJ1-5 gives the whole variable domain EADIYQTPRYLVIGTGKKITLECSQTMGHDKMYWYQQDPGMELHLIHYSYGVNSTEKGDLSSESTVSRIRTEHFPLTLESARPSHTSQYLCASSELGRAAQPQHFGDGTRLSIL.

The genes are TRBV4-1 and TRBJ2-3; a possible D gene is TRBD2 (6 bases). This CDR3 is 15 amino acids long. Germline loops: CDR1 MGHRA, CDR2 YSYEKL. V dropped 1 base and J dropped 3 bases, with 11 bases sitting between them. The CDR3 loop is CASSQGPGTTDTQYF. CDR3 coding DNA: TGCGCCAGCAGCCAAGGACCCGGGACTACAGATACGCAGTATTTT.

The chain combines TRBV9 with TRBJ2-7; TRBD2 matches 8 bases. The CDR3 covers 18 residues. Germline CDR1 and CDR2: SGDLS and YYNGEE. The J segment lost 0 bases and the V segment lost 0 bases, leaving 11 bases of the junction unmatched. The CDR3 here is CASSVGAGGSRSSYEQYF. CDR3 DNA: TGTGCCAGCAGCGTAGGGGCGGGGGGCTCTCGAAGCTCCTACGAGCAGTACTTC.

The V gene is TRBV14, the J gene TRBJ1-2; 9 bases are a match to TRBD1. The CDR3 is 15 amino acids. V trimming: 3 bases; J trimming: 4 bases; junction bases outside the gene matches: 6. The germline CDR1 and CDR2 sequences are SGHDN and FVKESK. CDR3 DNA: TGTGCCAGCAGCCAGGCCGGGACAGGGCCCTATGGCTACACCTTC. It is translated as CASSQAGTGPYGYTF.

This clone was seen only once. The V call is TRBV2, the J call TRBJ1-3, with a tentative D call TRBD1 (5 bases). The germline V gene has CDR1 SNHLY and CDR2 FYNNEI. The CDR3 loop spans 14 amino acids. V gave up 8 bases and J gave up 2 bases, with 13 bases separating them. CDR3 region: CASGGGAAGNTIYF. CDR3 DNA sequence: TGTGCCAGCGGGGGAGGGGCGGCTGGAAACACCATATATTTT. Based on the CDR3 plus reference TRBV2 and TRBJ1-3, the full variable domain is EPEVTQTPSHQVTQMGQEVILRCVPISNHLYFYWYRQILGQKVEFLVSFYNNEISEKSEIFDDQFSVERPDGSNFTLKIRSTKLEDSAMYFCASGGGAAGNTIYFGEGSWLTVV.

J is TRBJ2-7 and V is TRBV30; 9 bases fit TRBD2. The CDR3 is 17 amino acids. With V trimmed by 2 bases and J by 1 base, 12 bases remained unmatched. Germline V gene data show CDR1 as GTSNPN and CDR2 as SVGIG (reference sequence). The DNA of the CDR3 is TGTGCCTGGAGTCCAGCTGCTCGACTAGCGGCTTCCTACGAGCAGTACTTC. Its translation: CAWSPAARLAASYEQYF.

The rearrangement links TRBV12-5 to TRBJ1-4, with a possible D match to TRBD1 (5 bases). Trimming left V 0 bases short and J 2 bases short, with 10 bases between. CDR1 is LGHNT and CDR2 is FRNRAP in the germline V gene. The CDR3 loop spans 16 amino acids. Written as DNA, the CDR3 is TGTGCTAGTGGTTTGGTAAAGGGGTCGACTAATGAAAAACTGTTTTTT. Residues: CASGLVKGSTNEKLFF.

This chain connects TRBV6-4 to TRBJ1-1, with TRBD1 identical over 9 bases. Germline values: CDR1 MRHNA, CDR2 SNTAGT. V shed 0 bases, J shed 9 bases, and the junction held 5 bases outside the gene matches. The CDR3 runs to 14 residues. CDR3 region: CASSDSRTGVKAFF. The CDR3 DNA is TGTGCCAGCAGTGACTCCCGGACAGGGGTTAAAGCTTTCTTT.

The chain links TRBV6-5 to TRBJ2-7; the D gene is possibly TRBD2 (5 bases). The germline V and J ends were trimmed by 7 bases and 0 bases, with 10 bases remaining between them. There are 13 residues in the CDR3. Germline V lookup: CDR1 MNHEY, CDR2 SVGAGI. The CDR3 sequence: CASIPGSSYEQYF. The CDR3 DNA reads TGTGCCAGCATCCCGGGGAGCTCCTACGAGCAGTACTTC.

CDR3 sequence: CASSQAVLAEETGELFF. The CDR3 coding sequence is TGCGCCAGCAGCCAAGCCGTACTAGCGGAAGAAACCGGGGAGCTGTTTTTT. This rearrangement joins TRBV4-1 to TRBJ2-2, with TRBD2 matching 8 bases. Trimming removed 1 base from V and 5 bases from J; junction bases left unmatched: 9. Germline values: CDR1 MGHRA, CDR2 YSYEKL. This CDR3 has 17 amino acids.

The chain has TRBV10-3 and TRBJ2-7; D gene unclear. CDR3 length: 11 amino acids. Germline assignment: CDR1 ENHRY and CDR2 SYGVKD. V lost 5 bases, J lost 7 bases, and 9 bases lay in between. CDR3 sequence reads: CAISPGGEQYF. The DNA for the CDR3 is TGTGCCATCAGTCCCGGCGGTGAGCAGTACTTC.

This chain connects TRBV9 to TRBJ1-5; 7 nucleotides align to TRBD1. From germline, CDR1 is SGDLS and CDR2 YYNGEE. This CDR3 is built from 15 residues. The J segment lost 5 bases and the V segment lost 0 bases, leaving 5 bases of the junction unmatched. The CDR3 DNA reads TGTGCCAGCAGCGTAGCAGGACAGGAATATCAGCCCCAGCATTTT. Translation: CASSVAGQEYQPQHF.

CDR3 protein: CASSLGGVGGYEQYF. As DNA, the CDR3 is TGTGCCAGCAGCTTAGGGGGCGTGGGTGGCTACGAGCAGTACTTC. The rearrangement links TRBV5-4 to TRBJ2-7; 7 nucleotides match TRBD1. CDR3 size: 15 residues. Trimming cost V 2 bases and J 3 bases; bases outside gene matches: 8. The germline V gene encodes CDR1 SGHNT and CDR2 YYREEE (reference sequence).

The chain carries TRBV24-1 and TRBJ1-2, with TRBD1 matching 9 bases. From germline, CDR1 is KGHDR and CDR2 SFDVKD. The CDR3 loop spans 16 amino acids. The V segment lost 5 bases and the J segment 8 bases; nucleotides outside the gene matches: 14. The CDR3 sequence: CATSGGQGPGARGYTF. The CDR3, as DNA: TGTGCCACCAGTGGTGGACAGGGGCCGGGGGCGCGGGGCTACACCTTC.

The V and J genes are TRBV18 and TRBJ1-5; maybe TRBD1 (6 bases). Looked up from germline, CDR1 is KGHSH and CDR2 is LQKENI. Trimming took off 1 base at V and 5 bases at J, with 18 bases between the two ends. This CDR3 is 17 amino acids long. Written as DNA, the CDR3 is TGTGCCAGCTCACCACTTAGTTCGGCAGGGGTCGATCAGCCCCAGCATTTT. Translation gives CASSPLSSAGVDQPQHF.

The chain recombines TRBV9 with TRBJ2-3; tentatively, D is TRBD1 (6 bases). V dropped 7 bases and J dropped 2 bases, with 17 bases sitting between them. In germline, CDR1 is SGDLS, CDR2 YYNGEE. This CDR3 is 15 amino acids long. The DNA for the CDR3 is TGTGCCAGCGGACGACAGGCTGAATACACAGATACGCAGTATTTT. It encodes CASGRQAEYTDTQYF.